This TCR beta chain stems from a study of regulatory T cells in long-lasting Graves disease. Documented time point: newly diagnosed GD, antithyroid drugs for less than 3 months. After RNA was extracted from PBMCs, the TCR library was made from it. To make TCR beta libraries, researchers used iRepertoire HTBI primers and Arm-PCR of CDR3 regions. A single record per CDR3 protein comes from TCRdb applying MiXCR to the multiplex PCR reads. The sample lists fewer than 550,000 distinct CDR3 sequences, roughly 16% seen once, with more than 20% in the top ten. This clonotype came up a few times. Its target is not known. Trimming shortened V by 2 bases and J by 1 base, and 6 bases separated the two germline ends. The CDR3 spans 13 residues. Germline lookup yields CDR1 SGDLS and CDR2 YYNGEE. Study-wide results and caveats: The analysis examined peripheral blood only and excluded thyroid tissue.

The sample also formed part of further work on T cells in Graves' hyperthyroidism and ophthalmopathy.

This specimen was peripheral blood mononuclear cells (PBMCs), taken at new diagnosis, from a patient treated with antithyroid drugs. This rearrangement joins TRBV9 to TRBJ1-1; no clear D gene. This TCR came from a woman aged 40-65 years with Graves disease. CDR3 in amino acids: CASSVVTNTEAFF. The CDR3 DNA follows: TGTGCCAGCAGCGTTGTCACGAACACTGAAGCTTTCTTT.